The 20 T cell receptor beta chains given below trace back to one sample, sequenced in a study of blood T cell repertoires in COVID-19. Only in-frame clones appear in the TCRdb table, and some are missing; sequencing was by immunoSEQ multiplex PCR. In the table there are tens of thousands of clones, roughly 78% of which are singletons. Input material: peripheral blood. All receptors come from a man aged 55 to 70 with active or convalescent COVID-19.

This chain connects TRBV27 to TRBJ2-7; D possibly corresponds to TRBD2 (6 bases). This CDR3 is 14 amino acids long. The germline V and J ends were trimmed by 2 bases and 2 bases, with 10 bases remaining between them. Germline CDR1 is MNHEY and CDR2 is SMNVEV (reference sequence). This CDR3 is CASSLSGPPYEQYF. Written as DNA, the CDR3 is TGTGCCAGCAGTTTAAGCGGGCCCCCCTACGAGCAGTACTTC.

A word on this clone: The same CDR3 can be traced to other DNA sequences in this sample. The chain uses TRBV9 and TRBJ1-3; D unclear. CDR3 length: 12 residues. Germline V gene lookup returns CDR1 SGDLS and CDR2 YYNGEE. V dropped 4 bases and J dropped 4 bases, with 6 bases sitting between them. CDR3 region: CASSPRGNTIYF. The CDR3 DNA reads TGTGCCAGCAGCCCCAGGGGAAACACCATATATTTT.

DNA for the CDR3: TGTGCCAGCAGCGTAGTAGCTAGCGGCTACGAGCAGTACTTC. It encodes CASSVVASGYEQYF. The V and J genes are TRBV9 and TRBJ2-7, with 7 bases lining up with TRBD2. The CDR3 is 14 amino acids. CDR1 is SGDLS, CDR2 YYNGEE, per germline. The V segment lost 0 bases and the J segment 3 bases; nucleotides outside the gene matches: 3.

The rearrangement uses TRBV7-6 and TRBJ1-3; possible D gene TRBD1, 6 bases. This CDR3 contains 16 residues. Trimming removed 5 bases from V and 0 bases from J, with 14 bases in between. The germline V gene has CDR1 SGHVS and CDR2 FNYEAQ. CDR3 DNA sequence: TGTGCCAGCAGCCCTACAGGGTTTGGCTCTGGAAACACCATATATTTT. This gives the protein CASSPTGFGSGNTIYF. Using reference TRBV7-6 and TRBJ1-3 for the parts outside the CDR3, the full variable domain is GAGVSQSPRYKVTKRGQDVALRCDPISGHVSLYWYRQALGQGPEFLTYFNYEAQQDKSGLPNDRFSAERPEGSISTLTIQRTEQRDSAMYRCASSPTGFGSGNTIYFGEGSWLTVV.

This clone was seen just once. The chain links TRBV29-1 to TRBJ2-1; D gene unclear. CDR3 length equals 13 residues. Germline V gives CDR1 SQVTM, CDR2 ANQGSEA. V lost 5 bases, J lost 0 bases, and 8 bases lay in between. The DNA for the CDR3 is TGCAGCGTTTTGACTGGCTCCTACAATGAGCAGTTCTTC. It yields the protein CSVLTGSYNEQFF.

V is TRBV9 and J is TRBJ1-3; no clear D. The CDR3 covers 18 residues. The germline V gene has CDR1 SGDLS and CDR2 YYNGEE. V was cut by 3 bases and J by 7 bases, with 26 bases left in between. The CDR3 here is CASSGPRPLDPFGNTIYF. The CDR3 DNA sequence: TGTGCCAGCAGCGGCCCAAGACCCCTAGACCCGTTCGGGAACACCATATATTTT.

This clone appeared once. The chain has TRBV4-2 and TRBJ2-1; 9 nucleotides match TRBD2. CDR1 LGHNA and CDR2 YNFKEQ come from the germline V gene. With 2 bases clipped from V and 8 bases from J, the junction kept 4 bases outside the gene matches. The CDR3 loop spans 14 amino acids. The CDR3 protein is CASSQRTSVDEQFF. The CDR3 nucleotides read TGTGCCAGCAGCCAAAGGACTAGCGTCGATGAGCAGTTCTTC.

The chain has TRBV28 and TRBJ1-6; TRBD1 aligns across 7 bases. This CDR3 has 14 residues. CDR1 and CDR2 from the germline V gene are MDHEN and SYDVKM. V shed 6 bases, J shed 4 bases, and the junction held 3 bases outside the gene matches. The CDR3 DNA reads as TGTGCCAGCAGATTGACAGGGTATAATTCACCCCTCCACTTT. Translating it yields CASRLTGYNSPLHF. Combining the CDR3 with reference TRBV28 and TRBJ1-6 gives the whole variable domain DVKVTQSSRYLVKRTGEKVFLECVQDMDHENMFWYRQDPGLGLRLIYFSYDVKMKEKGDIPEGYSVSREKKERFSLILESASTNQTSMYLCASRLTGYNSPLHFGNGTRLTVT.

There are a few counts of this clone. This rearrangement joins TRBV5-5 to TRBJ2-2; 7 bases are shared with TRBD1. CDR3 size: 15 residues. Trimming removed 4 bases from V and 4 bases from J; junction bases left unmatched: 7. Per the germline V gene, CDR1 is SGHKS and CDR2 is YYEKEE (reference sequence). For the CDR3, the DNA is TGTGCCAGCAGCACTGGGACAGTGGGCACCGGGGAGCTGTTTTTT. This sequence encodes CASSTGTVGTGELFF.

J is TRBJ1-1 and V is TRBV4-3; D is ambiguous. Germline values: CDR1 LGHNA, CDR2 YSLEER. V was trimmed by 0 bases and J by 4 bases, leaving 12 bases between them. CDR3 length: 15 amino acids. The CDR3 DNA reads as TGCGCCAGCAGCCAAGATATCCTTTTTAGCACTGAAGCTTTCTTT. Its translation is CASSQDILFSTEAFF.

The gene calls are TRBV7-9 and TRBJ1-1; D is unresolved. The V end was cut by 5 bases, the J end by 0 bases, with 10 bases between. The germline V gene encodes CDR1 SEHNR and CDR2 FQNEAQ (reference sequence). The CDR3 totals 14 residues. CDR3 in DNA: TGTGCCAGCAGCGGCCCAATTATGAACACTGAAGCTTTCTTT. Protein sequence: CASSGPIMNTEAFF.

The rearrangement uses TRBV10-3 and TRBJ2-7; D remains unclear. CDR1 is ENHRY and CDR2 is SYGVKD in the germline V gene. Between the trimmed V and J ends, which lost 0 bases and 5 bases, there was a span of 8 bases. The CDR3 totals 13 residues. DNA for the CDR3: TGTGCCATCAGTGAGTCGGAGAACAACGAGCAGTACTTC. It translates to CAISESENNEQYF.

The rearrangement uses TRBV6-5 and TRBJ1-1, with 7 bases matching TRBD1. CDR3 length: 14 amino acids. V lost 6 bases to trimming and J lost 6 bases; unmatched junction nucleotides: 10. Germline lookup yields CDR1 MNHEY and CDR2 SVGAGI. The CDR3 reads CASSQGGLRAEAFF. The CDR3 bases are TGTGCCAGCAGCCAAGGGGGCTTAAGGGCTGAAGCTTTCTTT.

This clone turned up a few times. V is TRBV5-1 and J is TRBJ2-7, with TRBD1 matching over 8 bases. Germline CDR1 is SGHRS and CDR2 is YFSETQ. Trimming took 1 base from V and 3 from J; bases not matched to a gene: 3. The CDR3 runs to 14 residues. This CDR3 reads CASSLYGTGYEQYF. CDR3 DNA sequence: TGCGCCAGCAGCTTGTACGGGACAGGCTACGAGCAGTACTTC.

The CDR3 sequence: CASSLWSRGTGELFF. As DNA, the CDR3 is TGCGCCAGCAGCTTGTGGTCTAGGGGTACCGGGGAGCTGTTTTTT. The gene calls are TRBV5-1 and TRBJ2-2; D might be TRBD1 (5 bases). V was shortened by 1 base and J by 5 bases, with 12 bases between the two germline ends. Germline CDR1 reads SGHRS; CDR2 reads YFSETQ. This CDR3 has 15 residues.

The CDR3 protein is CASSLLAGADTQYF. DNA for the CDR3: TGTGCCAGCAGCCTCCTAGCGGGGGCAGATACGCAGTATTTT. This rearrangement joins TRBV6-2 or TRBV6-3 to TRBJ2-3, with TRBD2 identical over 10 bases. Trimming removed 6 bases from V and 4 bases from J; junction bases left unmatched: 4. The germline gives CDR1 MNHEY, CDR2 SVGEGT. This CDR3 has 14 residues.

The CDR3 sequence: CASSLLAGVGTEAFF. CDR3 DNA sequence: TGTGCCAGCAGCTTATTGGCAGGGGTGGGTACTGAAGCTTTCTTT. V usage is TRBV7-9 and J usage is TRBJ1-1, with D perhaps matching TRBD1 (6 bases). The CDR3 sequence is 15 residues long. The V end lost 2 bases, the J end lost 5 bases, and 15 bases lay between the germline ends. Germline V CDR1 and CDR2: SEHNR, FQNEAQ (reference sequence).

This clone came up a few times. This chain connects TRBV19 to TRBJ2-1; 8 bases agree with TRBD2. CDR3 length: 14 residues. Trimming cost V 1 base and J 12 bases; bases outside gene matches: 8. CDR1 is LNHDA and CDR2 is SQIVND in the germline V gene (reference sequence). The CDR3 is CASSIAGGLSVQFF. CDR3 in DNA: TGTGCCAGTAGTATAGCGGGGGGGCTTAGTGTGCAGTTCTTC.

This clone was picked up a small number of times. This chain connects TRBV10-3 to TRBJ1-1; 8 bases map to TRBD1. Germline V gives CDR1 ENHRY, CDR2 SYGVKD. The J segment lost 3 bases and the V segment lost 7 bases, leaving 7 bases of the junction unmatched. The CDR3 covers 14 residues. CDR3 protein: CAITDRGGDTEAFF. The CDR3 DNA reads TGTGCCATCACCGACAGGGGAGGGGACACTGAAGCTTTCTTT.

The rearrangement links TRBV9 to TRBJ1-4, with no clear D. The CDR3 length is 15 residues. V shed 3 bases and J shed 1 base, with 10 bases lying between them. Looked up from germline, CDR1 is SGDLS and CDR2 is YYNGEE. CDR3 region: CASSAGVITNEKLFF. CDR3 sequence (DNA): TGTGCCAGCAGCGCCGGGGTTATAACTAATGAAAAACTGTTTTTT. The full variable domain, rest sourced from reference TRBV9 and TRBJ1-4, is DSGVTQTPKHLITATGQRVTLRCSPRSGDLSVYWYQQSLDQGLQFLIQYYNGEERAKGNILERFSAQQFPDLHSELNLSSLELGDSALYFCASSAGVITNEKLFFGSGTQLSVL.